This T cell receptor beta chain originates from a study of blood T cell repertoires in COVID-19. About the study: Spain, Italy and the United States supplied samples that represented acute and convalescent COVID-19. The analysed material was cDNA or gDNA that came from T cells, B-cell-depleted T cells, or PBMCs.

Methods used by the authors: Amplification with reference gene primers provided the estimates of nucleated cell counts. The data were produced by immunoSEQ multiplex PCR, yet TCRdb's version contains in-frame clones alone and is incomplete. The DNA gave D and trimming, while V, J and clone size come from that table. In the table there are 85,000 to 130,000 clones, roughly 90% of which are singletons. The CDR3 covers 15 residues. CDR1 SGDLS and CDR2 YYNGEE come from the germline V gene. The V end lost 3 bases, the J end lost 7 bases, and 20 bases lay between the germline ends. This chain links TRBV9 with TRBJ2-7; D unresolved. The clonotype comes from a man in his sixties with acute or convalescent COVID-19. The sequenced sample consisted of peripheral blood. The CDR3 nucleotides are TGTGCCAGCAGCGCACCCTTCGCCCGAACGCGGGAGCAGTACGTC. It translates to CASSAPFARTREQYV.